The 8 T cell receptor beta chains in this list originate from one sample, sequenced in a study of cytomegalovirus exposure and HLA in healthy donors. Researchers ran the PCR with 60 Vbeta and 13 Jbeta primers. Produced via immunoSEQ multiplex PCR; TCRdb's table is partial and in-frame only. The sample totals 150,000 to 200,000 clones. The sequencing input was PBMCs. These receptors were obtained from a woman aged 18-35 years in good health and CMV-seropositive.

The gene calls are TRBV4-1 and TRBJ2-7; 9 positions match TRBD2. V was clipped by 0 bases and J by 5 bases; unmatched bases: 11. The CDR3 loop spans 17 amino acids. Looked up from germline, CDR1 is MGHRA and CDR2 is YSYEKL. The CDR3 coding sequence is TGCGCCAGCAGCCAAGATTTGGGGCGGGAGGGCCCCCACGAGCAGTACTTC. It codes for CASSQDLGREGPHEQYF.

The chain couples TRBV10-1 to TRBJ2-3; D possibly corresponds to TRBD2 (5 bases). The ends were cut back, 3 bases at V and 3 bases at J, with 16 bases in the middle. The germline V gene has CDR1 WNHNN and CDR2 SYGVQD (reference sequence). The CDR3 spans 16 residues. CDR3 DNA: TGCGCCAGCAGTGATAATCCGGGATTTGAAACAGATACGCAGTATTTT. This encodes CASSDNPGFETDTQYF.

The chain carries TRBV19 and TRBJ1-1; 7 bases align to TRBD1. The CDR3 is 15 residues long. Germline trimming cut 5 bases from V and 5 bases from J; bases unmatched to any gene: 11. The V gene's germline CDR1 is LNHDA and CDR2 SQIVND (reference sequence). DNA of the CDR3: TGTGCCAGTAGTGATCAAGGGGGCTCGGAAACTGAAGCTTTCTTT. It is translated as CASSDQGGSETEAFF.

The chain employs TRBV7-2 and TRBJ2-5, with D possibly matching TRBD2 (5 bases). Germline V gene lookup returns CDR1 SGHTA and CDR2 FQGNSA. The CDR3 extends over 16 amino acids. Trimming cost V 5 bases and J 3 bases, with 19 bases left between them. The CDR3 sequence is CASSATWMRVEETQYF. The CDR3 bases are TGTGCCAGCAGCGCTACTTGGATGAGGGTGGAAGAGACCCAGTACTTC.

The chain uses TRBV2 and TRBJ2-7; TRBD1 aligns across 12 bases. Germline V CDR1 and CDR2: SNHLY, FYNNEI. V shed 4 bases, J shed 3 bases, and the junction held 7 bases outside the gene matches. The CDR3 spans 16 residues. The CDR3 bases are TGTGCCAGCAGTGTCGGGGGACAGGGGGCACACTACGAGCAGTACTTC. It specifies CASSVGGQGAHYEQYF.

The CDR3 region is CASSSTSGPNIQYF. The CDR3 DNA is TGTGCCAGCAGCTCGACTAGCGGTCCAAACATTCAGTACTTC. The rearrangement links TRBV7-2 to TRBJ2-4; TRBD2 matches at 9 bases. CDR3 length equals 14 residues. Germline CDR1 SGHTA, CDR2 FQGNSA. After removal of 4 bases from V and 6 bases from J, the junction contained 4 bases not matched to a gene.

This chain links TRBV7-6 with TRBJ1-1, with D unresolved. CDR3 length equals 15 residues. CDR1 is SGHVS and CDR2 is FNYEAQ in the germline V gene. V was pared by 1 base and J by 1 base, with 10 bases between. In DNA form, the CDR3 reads TGTGCCAGCAGCTTAGGAGGTAACGGGAACACTGAAGCTTTCTTT. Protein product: CASSLGGNGNTEAFF.

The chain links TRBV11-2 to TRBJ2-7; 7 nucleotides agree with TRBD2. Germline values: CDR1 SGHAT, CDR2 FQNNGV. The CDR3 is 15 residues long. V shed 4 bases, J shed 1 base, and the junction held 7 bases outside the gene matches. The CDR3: CASSWEGRGSYEQYF. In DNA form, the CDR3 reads TGTGCCAGCAGCTGGGAGGGGCGGGGTTCCTACGAGCAGTACTTC.